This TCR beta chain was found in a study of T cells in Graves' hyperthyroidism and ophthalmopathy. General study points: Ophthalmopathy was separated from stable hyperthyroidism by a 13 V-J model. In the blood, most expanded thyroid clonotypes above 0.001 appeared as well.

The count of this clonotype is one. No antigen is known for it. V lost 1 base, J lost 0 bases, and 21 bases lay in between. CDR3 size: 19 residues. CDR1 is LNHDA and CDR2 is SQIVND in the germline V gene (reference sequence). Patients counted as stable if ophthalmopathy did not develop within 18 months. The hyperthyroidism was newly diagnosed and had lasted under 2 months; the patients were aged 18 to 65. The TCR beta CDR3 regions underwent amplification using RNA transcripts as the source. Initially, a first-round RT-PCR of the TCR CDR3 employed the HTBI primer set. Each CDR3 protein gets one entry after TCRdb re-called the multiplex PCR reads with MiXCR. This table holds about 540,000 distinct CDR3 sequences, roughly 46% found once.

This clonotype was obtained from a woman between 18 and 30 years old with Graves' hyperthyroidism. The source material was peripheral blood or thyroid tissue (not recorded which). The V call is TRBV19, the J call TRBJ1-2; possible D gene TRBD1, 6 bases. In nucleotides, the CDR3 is TGTGCCAGTAGTATAGGCCAGGGGCCATACCGTCGAGCTAACTATGGCTACACCTTC. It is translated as CASSIGQGPYRRANYGYTF.